This TCR beta chain was retrieved from a study of T cells in localized non-small cell lung cancer. Notes on the study in general: Tumor trailed uninvolved adjacent lung in T cell clonality, which peaked there. Longer overall survival accompanied higher blood T cell density. Adjacent lung held a median around 58 of the top 100 tumor clones.

V shed 8 bases, J shed 1 base, and the junction held 10 bases outside the gene matches. Germline assignment: CDR1 MDHEN and CDR2 SYDVKM. CDR3 size: 17 residues. Notes on this clone: Its target is not known.

Some clones are missing from TCRdb's copy, which holds only in-frame ones; the method was immunoSEQ multiplex PCR. The data show around 9,600 clones, 85% to 90% seen once. This TCR derives from a female donor at least 60 years old with stage II squamous cell lung carcinoma. This material consisted of peripheral blood, taken before any cancer treatment. The rearrangement uses TRBV28 and TRBJ2-6; 8 positions agree with TRBD1. CDR3 amino acids: CASQSGQGLSGANVLTF. The CDR3 DNA is TGTGCCAGCCAAAGTGGACAGGGTTTATCTGGGGCCAACGTCCTGACTTTC.